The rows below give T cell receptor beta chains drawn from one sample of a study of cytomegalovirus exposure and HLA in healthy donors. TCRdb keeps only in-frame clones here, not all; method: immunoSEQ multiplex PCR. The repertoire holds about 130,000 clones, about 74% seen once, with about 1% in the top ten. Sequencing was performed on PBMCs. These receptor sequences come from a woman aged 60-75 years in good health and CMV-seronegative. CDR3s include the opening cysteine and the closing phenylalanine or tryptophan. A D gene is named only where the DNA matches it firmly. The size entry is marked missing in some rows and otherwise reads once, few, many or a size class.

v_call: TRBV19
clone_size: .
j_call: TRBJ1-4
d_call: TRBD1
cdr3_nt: TGTGCCACCTCGCATCAGGGGGGTCGGACTAATGAAAAACTGCTTTTT
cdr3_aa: CATSHQGGRTNEKLLF

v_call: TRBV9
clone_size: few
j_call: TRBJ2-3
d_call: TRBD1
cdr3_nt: TGTGCCAGCAGCGTAGACAGGGGCCACGGATGGGATACGCAGTATTTT
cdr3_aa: CASSVDRGHGWDTQYF

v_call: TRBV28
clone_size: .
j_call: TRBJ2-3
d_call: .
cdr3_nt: TGTGCCAGCACCCCGATGAGGGTTGCAGATACGCAGTATTTT
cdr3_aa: CASTPMRVADTQYF

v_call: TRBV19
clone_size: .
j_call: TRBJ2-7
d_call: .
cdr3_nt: TGTGCCAGTAGTATGGAGAGGGTACCCTACGAGCAGTACTTC
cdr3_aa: CASSMERVPYEQYF

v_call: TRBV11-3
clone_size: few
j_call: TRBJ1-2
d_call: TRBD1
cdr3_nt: TGTGCCAGCAGGCATCCCGGGACAGCAAACTATGGCTACACCTTC
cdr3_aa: CASRHPGTANYGYTF

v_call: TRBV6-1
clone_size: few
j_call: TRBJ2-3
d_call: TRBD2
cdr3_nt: TGTGCCAGCACATGGACTAGCGGCACAGATACGCAGTATTTT
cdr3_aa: CASTWTSGTDTQYF

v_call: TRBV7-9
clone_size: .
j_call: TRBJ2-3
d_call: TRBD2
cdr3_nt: TGTGCCAGCAACCTCCTGGGAGGGCACCGTACAGATACGCAGTATTTT
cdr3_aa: CASNLLGGHRTDTQYF

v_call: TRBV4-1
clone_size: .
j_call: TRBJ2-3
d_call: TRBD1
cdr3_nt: TGCGCCAGCAGCCAGGTACAGGGGGGAGGAGATACGCAGTATTTT
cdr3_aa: CASSQVQGGGDTQYF

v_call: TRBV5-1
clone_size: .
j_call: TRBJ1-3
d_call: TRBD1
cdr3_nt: TGCGCCAGCAGCACCCGGACAGGGGCTGGAAACACCATATATTTT
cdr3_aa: CASSTRTGAGNTIYF

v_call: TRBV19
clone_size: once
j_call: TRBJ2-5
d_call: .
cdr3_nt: TGTGCCAGTAGTATACAAGTCCGAGGGGAGACCCAGTACTTC
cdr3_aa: CASSIQVRGETQYF

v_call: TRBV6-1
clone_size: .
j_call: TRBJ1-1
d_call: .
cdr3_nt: TGTGCCAGCAGGCAGGGGCAGAACACTGAAGCTTTCTTT
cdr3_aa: CASRQGQNTEAFF

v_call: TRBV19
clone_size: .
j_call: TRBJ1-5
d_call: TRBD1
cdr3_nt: TGTGCCAGTAGTGCGGACAGGGGGAAAGGCAATCAGCCCCAGCATTTT
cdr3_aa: CASSADRGKGNQPQHF

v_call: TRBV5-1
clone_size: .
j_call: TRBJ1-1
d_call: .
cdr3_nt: TGCGCCAGCAGCTTGGACGGAGGGAACACTGAAGCTTTCTTT
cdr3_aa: CASSLDGGNTEAFF

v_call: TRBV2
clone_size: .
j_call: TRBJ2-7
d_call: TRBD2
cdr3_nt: TGTGCCAGCGGGCGGGAGGGTAGCGGCTACGAGCAGTACTTC
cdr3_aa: CASGREGSGYEQYF

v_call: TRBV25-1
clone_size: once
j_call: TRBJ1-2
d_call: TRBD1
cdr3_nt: TGTGCCAGCAGTGAACCGTCGGGACAGGGGTTCTATGGCTACACCTTC
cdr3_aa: CASSEPSGQGFYGYTF

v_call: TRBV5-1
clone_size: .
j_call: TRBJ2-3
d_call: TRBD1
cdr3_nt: TGCGCCAGCAGTCTACCGGGACAGAGCACAGATACGCAGTATTTT
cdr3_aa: CASSLPGQSTDTQYF

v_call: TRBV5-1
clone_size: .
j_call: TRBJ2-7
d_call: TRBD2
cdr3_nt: TGCGCCAGCAGCTTGTCCCCGGGACTAGCGGGAGTCTACGAGCAGTACTTC
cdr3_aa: CASSLSPGLAGVYEQYF

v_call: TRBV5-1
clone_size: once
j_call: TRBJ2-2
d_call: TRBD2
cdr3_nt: TGCGCCAGCAGTTTGGCGGGAGTGCAGACCGGGGAGCTGTTTTTT
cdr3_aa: CASSLAGVQTGELFF

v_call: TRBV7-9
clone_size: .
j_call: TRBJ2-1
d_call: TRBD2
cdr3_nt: TGTTCCAGCAGCCCGACTAGCTATCAGCAGTTCTTC
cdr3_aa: CSSSPTSYQQFF

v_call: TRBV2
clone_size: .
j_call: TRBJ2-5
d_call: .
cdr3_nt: TGTGCCAGCAGTGTACTCATCGGAGAGACCCAGTACTTC
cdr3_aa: CASSVLIGETQYF

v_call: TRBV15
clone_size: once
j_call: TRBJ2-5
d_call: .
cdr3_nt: TGTGCCACCAGCAGAGATTCTAGCGCCGAGACCCAGTACTTC
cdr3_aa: CATSRDSSAETQYF

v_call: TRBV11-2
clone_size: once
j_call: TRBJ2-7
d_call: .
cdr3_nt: TGTGCCAGCAGCCCAGGGGTACTCGGGAACGAGCAGTACTTC
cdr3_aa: CASSPGVLGNEQYF

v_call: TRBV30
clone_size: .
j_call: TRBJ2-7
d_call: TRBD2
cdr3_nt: TGTGCCTGGAGTACCTCCCGGGGGGGACATTCCTACGAGCAGTACTTC
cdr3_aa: CAWSTSRGGHSYEQYF

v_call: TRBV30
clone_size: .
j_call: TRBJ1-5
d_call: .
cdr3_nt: TGTGCCTGGAGAGCCTCGGGGGTCCGGCAGCCCCAGCATTTT
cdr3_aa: CAWRASGVRQPQHF

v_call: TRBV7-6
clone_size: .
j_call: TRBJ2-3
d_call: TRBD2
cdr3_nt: TGTGCCAGCAACATAGGGCTAGCGGGGGGGACAGATACGCAGTATTTT
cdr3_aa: CASNIGLAGGTDTQYF

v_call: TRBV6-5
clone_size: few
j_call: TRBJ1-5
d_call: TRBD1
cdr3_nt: TGTGCCAGCAGTTCCGGGACAGGGAGGGATCAGCCCCAGCATTTT
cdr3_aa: CASSSGTGRDQPQHF

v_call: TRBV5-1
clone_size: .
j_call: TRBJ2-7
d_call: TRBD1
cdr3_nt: TGCGCCAGCAGCAGTGAGCCAGGGGGCGAGCAGTACTTC
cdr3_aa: CASSSEPGGEQYF

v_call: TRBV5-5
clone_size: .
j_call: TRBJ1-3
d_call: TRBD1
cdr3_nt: TGTGCCAGCAGCTTGAGGACAGGGCCCGGGCTCACCATATATTTT
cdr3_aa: CASSLRTGPGLTIYF